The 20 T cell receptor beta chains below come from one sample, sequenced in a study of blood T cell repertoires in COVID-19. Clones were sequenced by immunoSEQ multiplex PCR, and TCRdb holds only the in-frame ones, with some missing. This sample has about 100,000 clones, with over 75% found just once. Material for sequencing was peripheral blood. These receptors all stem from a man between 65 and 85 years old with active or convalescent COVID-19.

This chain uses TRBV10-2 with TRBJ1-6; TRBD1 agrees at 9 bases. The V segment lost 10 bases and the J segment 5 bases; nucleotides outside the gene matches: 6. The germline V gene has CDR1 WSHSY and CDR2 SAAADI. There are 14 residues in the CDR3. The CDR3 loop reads CATTDRGDNSPLHF. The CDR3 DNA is TGCGCCACCACGGACAGGGGTGATAATTCACCCCTCCACTTT.

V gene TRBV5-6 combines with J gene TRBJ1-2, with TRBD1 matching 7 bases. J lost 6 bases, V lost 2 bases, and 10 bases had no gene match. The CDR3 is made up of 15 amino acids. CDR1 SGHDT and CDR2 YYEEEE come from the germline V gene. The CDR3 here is CASSFTGAIADGYTF. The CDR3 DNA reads TGTGCCAGCAGCTTCACAGGGGCCATAGCTGATGGCTACACCTTC.

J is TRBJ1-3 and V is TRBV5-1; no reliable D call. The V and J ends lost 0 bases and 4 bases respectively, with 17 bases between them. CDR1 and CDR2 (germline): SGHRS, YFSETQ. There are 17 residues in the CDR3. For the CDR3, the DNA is TGCGCCAGCAGCTTGGGAGAGCACGGAGGTTCCGGAAACACCATATATTTT. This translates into CASSLGEHGGSGNTIYF. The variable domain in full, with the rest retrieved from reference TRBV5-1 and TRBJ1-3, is KAGVTQTPRYLIKTRGQQVTLSCSPISGHRSVSWYQQTPGQGLQFLFEYFSETQRNKGNFPGRFSGRQFSNSRSEMNVSTLELGDSALYLCASSLGEHGGSGNTIYFGEGSWLTVV.

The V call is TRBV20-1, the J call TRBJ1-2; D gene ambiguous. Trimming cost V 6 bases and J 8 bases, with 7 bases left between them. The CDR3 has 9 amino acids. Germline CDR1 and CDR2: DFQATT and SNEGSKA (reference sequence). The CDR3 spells CSASGGYTF. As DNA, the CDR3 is TGCAGTGCCTCGGGGGGCTACACCTTC.

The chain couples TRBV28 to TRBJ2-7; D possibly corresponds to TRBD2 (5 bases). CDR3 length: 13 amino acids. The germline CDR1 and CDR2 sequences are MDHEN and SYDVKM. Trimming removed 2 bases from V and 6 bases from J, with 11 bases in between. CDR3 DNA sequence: TGTGCCAGCAGTTTAACCGGGAACGGCGAGCAGTACTTC. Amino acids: CASSLTGNGEQYF.

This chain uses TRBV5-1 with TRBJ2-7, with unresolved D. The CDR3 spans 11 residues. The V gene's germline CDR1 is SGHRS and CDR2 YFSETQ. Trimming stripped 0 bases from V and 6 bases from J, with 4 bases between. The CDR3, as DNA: TGCGCCAGCAGCTTGGCTCGCGAGCAGTACTTC. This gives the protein CASSLAREQYF.

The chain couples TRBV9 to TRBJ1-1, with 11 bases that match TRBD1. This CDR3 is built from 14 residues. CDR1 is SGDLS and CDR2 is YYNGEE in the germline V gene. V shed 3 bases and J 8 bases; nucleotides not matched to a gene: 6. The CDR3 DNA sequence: TGTGCCAGCAGCGAGGGGACAGGGGGATACGAAGCTTTCTTT. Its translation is CASSEGTGGYEAFF. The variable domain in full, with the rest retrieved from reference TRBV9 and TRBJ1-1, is DSGVTQTPKHLITATGQRVTLRCSPRSGDLSVYWYQQSLDQGLQFLIQYYNGEERAKGNILERFSAQQFPDLHSELNLSSLELGDSALYFCASSEGTGGYEAFFGQGTRLTVV.

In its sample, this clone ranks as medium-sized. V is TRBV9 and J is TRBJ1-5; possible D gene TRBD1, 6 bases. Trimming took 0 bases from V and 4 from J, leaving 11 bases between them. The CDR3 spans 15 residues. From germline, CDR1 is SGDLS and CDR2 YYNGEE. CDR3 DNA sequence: TGTGCCAGCAGCGTAGAGGGGGAAGGGAATCAGCCCCAGCATTTT. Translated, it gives CASSVEGEGNQPQHF. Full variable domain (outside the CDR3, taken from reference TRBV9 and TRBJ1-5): DSGVTQTPKHLITATGQRVTLRCSPRSGDLSVYWYQQSLDQGLQFLIQYYNGEERAKGNILERFSAQQFPDLHSELNLSSLELGDSALYFCASSVEGEGNQPQHFGDGTRLSIL.

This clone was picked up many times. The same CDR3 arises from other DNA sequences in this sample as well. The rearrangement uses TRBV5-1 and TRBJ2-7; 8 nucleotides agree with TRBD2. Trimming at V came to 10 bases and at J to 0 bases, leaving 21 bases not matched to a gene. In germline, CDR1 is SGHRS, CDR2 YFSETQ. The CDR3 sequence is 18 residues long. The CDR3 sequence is CARRGRGAGGPSSYEQYF. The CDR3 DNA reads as TGCGCCCGCCGGGGGCGGGGGGCGGGCGGGCCGAGCTCCTACGAGCAGTACTTC.

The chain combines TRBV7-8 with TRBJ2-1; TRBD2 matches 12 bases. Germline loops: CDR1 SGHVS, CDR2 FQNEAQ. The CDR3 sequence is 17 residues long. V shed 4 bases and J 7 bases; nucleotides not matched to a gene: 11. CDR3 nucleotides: TGTGCCAGCAGCTCCCTAGCGGGGGGGCCAGTTTTGAATGAGCAGTTCTTC. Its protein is CASSSLAGGPVLNEQFF.

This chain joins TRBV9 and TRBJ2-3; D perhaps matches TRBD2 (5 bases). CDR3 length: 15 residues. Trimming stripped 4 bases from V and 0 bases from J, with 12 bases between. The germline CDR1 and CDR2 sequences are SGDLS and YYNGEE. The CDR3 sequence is CASSPTGGSTDTQYF. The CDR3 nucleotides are TGTGCCAGCAGCCCTACCGGCGGGAGCACAGATACGCAGTATTTT.

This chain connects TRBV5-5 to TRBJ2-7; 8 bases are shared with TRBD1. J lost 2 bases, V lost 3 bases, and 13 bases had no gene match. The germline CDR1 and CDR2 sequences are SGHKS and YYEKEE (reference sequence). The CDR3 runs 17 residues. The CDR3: CASSSGPLRDRPYEQYF. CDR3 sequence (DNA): TGTGCCAGCAGCTCTGGCCCCCTAAGGGACAGGCCCTACGAGCAGTACTTC.

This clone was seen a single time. CDR3 region: CASSLERGAGEKLFF. Here the CDR3 DNA reads TGTGCCAGCAGCTTAGAGCGGGGGGCAGGTGAAAAACTGTTTTTT. The rearrangement joins TRBV7-8 to TRBJ1-4; D may be TRBD1 (6 bases). The V gene's germline CDR1 is SGHVS and CDR2 FQNEAQ. The length of the CDR3 is 15 residues. Trimming took 1 base from V and 7 from J, leaving 13 bases between them.

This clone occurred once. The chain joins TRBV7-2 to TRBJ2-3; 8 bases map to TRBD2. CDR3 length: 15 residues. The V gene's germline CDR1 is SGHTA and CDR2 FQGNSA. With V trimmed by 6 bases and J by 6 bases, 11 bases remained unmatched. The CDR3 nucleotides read TGTGCCAGCAGTCCAGACGGACTAGCCCTGGATACGCAGTATTTT. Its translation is CASSPDGLALDTQYF.

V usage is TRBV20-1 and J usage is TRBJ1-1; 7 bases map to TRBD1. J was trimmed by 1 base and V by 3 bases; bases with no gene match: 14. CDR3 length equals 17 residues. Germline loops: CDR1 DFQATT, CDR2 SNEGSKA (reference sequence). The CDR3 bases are TGCAGTGCTAGTAATCGACAGGGTAGATCCCGGAACACTGAAGCTTTCTTT. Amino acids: CSASNRQGRSRNTEAFF.

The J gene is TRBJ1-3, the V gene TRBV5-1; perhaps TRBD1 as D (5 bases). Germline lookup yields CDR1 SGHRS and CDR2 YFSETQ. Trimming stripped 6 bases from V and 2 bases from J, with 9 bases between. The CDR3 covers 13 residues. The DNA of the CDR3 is TGCGCCAGCACCCCAGGGACTGGAAACACCATATATTTT. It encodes CASTPGTGNTIYF.

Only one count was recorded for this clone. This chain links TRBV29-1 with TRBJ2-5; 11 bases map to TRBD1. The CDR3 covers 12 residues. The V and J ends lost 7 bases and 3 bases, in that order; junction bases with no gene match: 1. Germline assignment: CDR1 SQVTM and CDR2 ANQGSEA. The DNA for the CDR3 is TGCAGCGGGACAGGGGGCAAAGAGACCCAGTACTTC. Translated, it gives CSGTGGKETQYF.

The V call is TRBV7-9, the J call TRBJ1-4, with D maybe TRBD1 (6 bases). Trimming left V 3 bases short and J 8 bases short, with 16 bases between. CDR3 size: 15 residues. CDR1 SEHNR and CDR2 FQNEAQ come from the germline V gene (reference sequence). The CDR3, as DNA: TGTGCCAGCAGCTTGTCTCAAGGGGGAGAGGAAAAACTGTTTTTT. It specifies CASSLSQGGEEKLFF.

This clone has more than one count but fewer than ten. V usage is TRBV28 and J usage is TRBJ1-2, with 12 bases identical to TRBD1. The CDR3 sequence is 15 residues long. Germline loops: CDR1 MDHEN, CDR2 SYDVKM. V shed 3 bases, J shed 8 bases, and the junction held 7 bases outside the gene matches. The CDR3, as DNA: TGTGCCAGCAGTTTGGGCGGGACAGGGGGCGAAGGCTACACCTTC. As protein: CASSLGGTGGEGYTF.

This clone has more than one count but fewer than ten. The CDR3, as DNA: TGTGCCACCGAGACAGGGGGAATCGGGAACTATGGCTACACCTTC. Translating it yields CATETGGIGNYGYTF. V is TRBV6-6 and J is TRBJ1-2, with 9 nucleotides matching TRBD1. Germline CDR1 and CDR2: MNHNY and SVGAGI (reference sequence). The CDR3 has 15 residues. V shed 10 bases and J 2 bases; nucleotides not matched to a gene: 11.